The rows below give T cell receptor beta chains drawn from one sample of a study of PD-1 blockade in mismatch repair-deficient tumors. Only in-frame clones appear in the TCRdb table, and some are missing; sequencing was by immunoSEQ multiplex PCR. The data show 100,000 or so clones, 65% to 85% seen once. This sample comprised peripheral blood, obtained around 8 months after starting pembrolizumab. All receptors come from an adult with mismatch repair-deficient cancer. Both conserved end residues are part of each CDR3. A D gene is named only where the DNA matches it firmly. Clone size is not always given. Where it is, it says once, few, many or a class for expanded clones.

D gene: NA
clone size: NA
V gene: TRBV4-3
J gene: TRBJ1-2
CDR3 protein: CASSPGGGYTF
CDR3 DNA: TGCGCCAGCAGCCCGGGCGGGGGCTACACCTTC

D gene: TRBD2
clone size: few
V gene: TRBV5-4
J gene: TRBJ2-1
CDR3 protein: CASSLAGNEQFF
CDR3 DNA: TGTGCCAGCAGCCTAGCGGGAAACGAGCAGTTCTTC

D gene: TRBD2
clone size: few
V gene: TRBV19
J gene: TRBJ2-7
CDR3 protein: CASSPWTSGRPYEQYF
CDR3 DNA: TGTGCCAGTAGTCCGTGGACTAGCGGGAGGCCCTACGAGCAGTACTTC

D gene: TRBD2
clone size: NA
V gene: TRBV4-2
J gene: TRBJ2-7
CDR3 protein: CASSQGTSGSHEQYF
CDR3 DNA: TGTGCCAGCAGCCAAGGGACTAGCGGGAGCCACGAGCAGTACTTC

D gene: TRBD2
clone size: NA
V gene: TRBV19
J gene: TRBJ2-2
CDR3 protein: CASGEGGTGELFF
CDR3 DNA: TGTGCCAGTGGGGAGGGCGGCACCGGGGAGCTGTTTTTT

D gene: NA
clone size: NA
V gene: TRBV28
J gene: TRBJ2-7
CDR3 protein: CASSLNPYEQYF
CDR3 DNA: TGTGCCAGCAGTTTAAACCCCTACGAGCAGTACTTC

D gene: NA
clone size: few
V gene: TRBV29-1
J gene: TRBJ2-3
CDR3 protein: CSVASSGTLTDTQYF
CDR3 DNA: TGCAGCGTAGCCTCATCCGGGACACTCACAGATACGCAGTATTTT

D gene: NA
clone size: few
V gene: TRBV7-3
J gene: TRBJ2-1
CDR3 protein: CASSLLGSGSSNEQFF
CDR3 DNA: TGTGCCAGCAGCTTATTGGGAAGCGGGTCATCGAATGAGCAGTTCTTC

D gene: NA
clone size: NA
V gene: TRBV27
J gene: TRBJ2-7
CDR3 protein: CASSPRGLSYEQYF
CDR3 DNA: TGTGCCAGCAGTCCCCGGGGCCTCTCCTACGAGCAGTACTTC

D gene: NA
clone size: NA
V gene: TRBV7-2
J gene: TRBJ2-5
CDR3 protein: CASSLDTIDPQYF
CDR3 DNA: TGTGCCAGCAGCTTAGATACTATTGATCCCCAGTACTTC

D gene: NA
clone size: NA
V gene: TRBV7-3
J gene: TRBJ2-2
CDR3 protein: CASSPDRTSTGELFF
CDR3 DNA: TGTGCCAGCAGCCCCGACAGGACCTCCACCGGGGAGCTGTTTTTT

D gene: NA
clone size: NA
V gene: TRBV14
J gene: TRBJ2-5
CDR3 protein: CASSRVSGKYQETQYF
CDR3 DNA: TGTGCCAGCAGCCGAGTAAGCGGAAAGTACCAAGAGACCCAGTACTTC

D gene: TRBD2
clone size: NA
V gene: TRBV9
J gene: TRBJ2-3
CDR3 protein: CASSVGGDDTQYF
CDR3 DNA: TGTGCCAGCAGCGTGGGGGGGGATGATACGCAGTATTTT

D gene: NA
clone size: NA
V gene: TRBV5-6
J gene: TRBJ1-1
CDR3 protein: CASSSPRAEAFF
CDR3 DNA: TGTGCCAGCAGCTCCCCTAGAGCTGAAGCTTTCTTT

D gene: NA
clone size: NA
V gene: TRBV7-8
J gene: TRBJ2-5
CDR3 protein: CASSLLIEGTQYF
CDR3 DNA: TGTGCCAGCAGCTTACTCATAGAAGGGACCCAGTACTTC

D gene: NA
clone size: once
V gene: TRBV9
J gene: TRBJ1-1
CDR3 protein: CASSAAQENTEAFF
CDR3 DNA: TGTGCCAGCAGCGCCGCACAGGAAAACACTGAAGCTTTCTTT

D gene: NA
clone size: few
V gene: TRBV6-5
J gene: TRBJ1-3
CDR3 protein: CASSLWGGGNTIYF
CDR3 DNA: TGTGCCAGCAGTCTGTGGGGGGGCGGAAACACCATATATTTT

D gene: NA
clone size: NA
V gene: TRBV28
J gene: TRBJ1-1
CDR3 protein: CASSPPGGLHTEAFF
CDR3 DNA: TGTGCCAGCAGTCCGCCGGGGGGGCTACATACTGAAGCTTTCTTT

D gene: TRBD2
clone size: few
V gene: TRBV19
J gene: TRBJ2-5
CDR3 protein: CASSNLAGPDQETQYF
CDR3 DNA: TGTGCCAGTAGTAATCTAGCGGGGCCGGACCAAGAGACCCAGTACTTC

D gene: NA
clone size: NA
V gene: TRBV4-1
J gene: TRBJ2-7
CDR3 protein: CASSQGSEQYF
CDR3 DNA: TGCGCCAGCAGCCAAGGTTCGGAGCAGTACTTC

D gene: NA
clone size: NA
V gene: TRBV5-1
J gene: TRBJ1-1
CDR3 protein: CASSPTAGRVGTEAFF
CDR3 DNA: TGCGCCAGCAGCCCCACCGCCGGCAGGGTAGGCACTGAAGCTTTCTTT

D gene: NA
clone size: NA
V gene: TRBV5-4
J gene: TRBJ2-1
CDR3 protein: CASSLDDVGVVTSNEQFF
CDR3 DNA: TGTGCCAGCAGCTTGGATGACGTGGGAGTGGTGACATCAAATGAGCAGTTCTTC

D gene: NA
clone size: NA
V gene: TRBV29-1
J gene: TRBJ1-5
CDR3 protein: CSATGVGLGNQPQHF
CDR3 DNA: TGCAGCGCCACCGGCGTGGGGCTTGGCAATCAGCCCCAGCATTTT

D gene: NA
clone size: once
V gene: TRBV27
J gene: TRBJ2-1
CDR3 protein: CASRLAEGAYNEQFF
CDR3 DNA: TGTGCCAGCAGACTAGCGGAGGGGGCATACAATGAGCAGTTCTTC

D gene: NA
clone size: NA
V gene: TRBV25-1
J gene: TRBJ1-1
CDR3 protein: CASTHVGGSEAFF
CDR3 DNA: TGTGCCAGCACCCACGTGGGGGGCTCTGAAGCTTTCTTT

D gene: TRBD2
clone size: NA
V gene: TRBV14
J gene: TRBJ2-7
CDR3 protein: CASSQRAGATYEQYF
CDR3 DNA: TGTGCCAGCAGCCAAAGAGCGGGAGCCACCTACGAGCAGTACTTC

D gene: NA
clone size: once
V gene: TRBV20-1
J gene: TRBJ2-3
CDR3 protein: CSARTVDTQYF
CDR3 DNA: TGCAGTGCACGGACAGTCGATACGCAGTATTTT

D gene: NA
clone size: NA
V gene: TRBV4-1
J gene: TRBJ2-1
CDR3 protein: CASSTVGLSSYNEQFF
CDR3 DNA: TGCGCCAGCAGCACGGTTGGCCTTAGCTCCTACAATGAGCAGTTCTTC

D gene: NA
clone size: few
V gene: TRBV7-9
J gene: TRBJ2-7
CDR3 protein: CASSFGSYEQYF
CDR3 DNA: TGTGCCAGCAGCTTCGGGTCCTACGAGCAGTACTTC

D gene: NA
clone size: few
V gene: TRBV14
J gene: TRBJ2-2
CDR3 protein: CASSHSSGELFF
CDR3 DNA: TGTGCCAGCAGCCACTCCTCCGGGGAGCTGTTTTTT

D gene: NA
clone size: NA
V gene: TRBV6-1
J gene: TRBJ2-7
CDR3 protein: CASKGGDIPYEQYF
CDR3 DNA: TGTGCCAGCAAGGGGGGCGACATCCCCTACGAGCAGTACTTC

D gene: TRBD2
clone size: NA
V gene: TRBV19
J gene: TRBJ2-5
CDR3 protein: CASSSGLAGGETQYF
CDR3 DNA: TGTGCCAGTAGTTCCGGGCTAGCGGGAGGAGAGACCCAGTACTTC

D gene: NA
clone size: NA
V gene: TRBV27
J gene: TRBJ1-5
CDR3 protein: CASRGGALSNQPQHF
CDR3 DNA: TGTGCCAGCAGGGGGGGGGCCCTTAGCAATCAGCCCCAGCATTTT

D gene: TRBD1
clone size: NA
V gene: TRBV9
J gene: TRBJ2-7
CDR3 protein: CASSVATGWGEQYF
CDR3 DNA: TGTGCCAGCAGCGTAGCGACAGGGTGGGGCGAGCAGTACTTC

D gene: NA
clone size: NA
V gene: TRBV12-5
J gene: TRBJ1-1
CDR3 protein: CASGLVPSRTEAFF
CDR3 DNA: TGTGCTAGTGGTTTGGTACCCAGCCGCACTGAAGCTTTCTTT

D gene: NA
clone size: NA
V gene: TRBV2
J gene: TRBJ1-4
CDR3 protein: CASRLVGEKLFF
CDR3 DNA: TGTGCCAGCAGGCTCGTAGGCGAAAAACTGTTTTTT

D gene: TRBD2
clone size: NA
V gene: TRBV5-1
J gene: TRBJ2-1
CDR3 protein: CASSPVGLAGPEQFF
CDR3 DNA: TGCGCCAGCAGCCCGGTGGGACTAGCGGGACCTGAGCAGTTCTTC

D gene: TRBD1
clone size: NA
V gene: TRBV6-5
J gene: TRBJ2-7
CDR3 protein: CASSADRVSYEQYF
CDR3 DNA: TGTGCCAGCAGTGCTGACAGGGTCAGCTACGAGCAGTACTTC

D gene: TRBD1
clone size: NA
V gene: TRBV11-1
J gene: TRBJ2-7
CDR3 protein: CASSLGAGTGRYEQYF
CDR3 DNA: TGTGCCAGCAGCTTAGGAGCAGGGACAGGGCGTTACGAGCAGTACTTC

D gene: TRBD2
clone size: NA
V gene: TRBV11-2
J gene: TRBJ2-7
CDR3 protein: CASRFGLAGDEQYF
CDR3 DNA: TGTGCCAGCAGATTTGGACTAGCGGGAGACGAGCAGTACTTC